Shown below are 8 T cell receptor beta chains from a single sample sequenced in a study of blood T cell repertoires in COVID-19. Only in-frame clones appear in the TCRdb table, and some are missing; sequencing was by immunoSEQ multiplex PCR. Of around 250,000 clones in the sample, roughly 85% are singletons; the top ten hold approximately 3.5%. Sequenced: peripheral blood. Source of these receptors: a woman aged 18-30 years with acute or convalescent COVID-19.

This clone appeared once. V and J are TRBV27 and TRBJ2-1, with 9 bases that match TRBD2. Germline lookup yields CDR1 MNHEY and CDR2 SMNVEV (reference sequence). V was pared by 2 bases and J by 4 bases, with 3 bases of the junction left unmatched. This CDR3 is built from 15 residues. The CDR3 loop is CASSLRREGYNEQFF. Written as DNA, the CDR3 is TGTGCCAGCAGTTTAAGGCGGGAGGGGTACAATGAGCAGTTCTTC.

The CDR3: CASSRWREETQYF. In DNA, the CDR3 is TGTGCCAGCAGCCGGTGGAGAGAAGAGACCCAGTACTTC. This chain links TRBV3-1 (or the pseudogene TRBV3-2) with TRBJ2-5; D remains ambiguous. The CDR3 runs 13 residues. The germline V gene encodes CDR1 LGHDT and CDR2 YNNKEL (reference sequence). V gave up 4 bases and J gave up 3 bases, with 9 bases separating them.

The genes are TRBV5-6 and TRBJ2-5, with 13 bases fitting TRBD2. The germline V gene encodes CDR1 SGHDT and CDR2 YYEEEE. The CDR3 loop spans 18 amino acids. Trimming took 4 bases from V and 4 from J; bases not matched to a gene: 13. CDR3 residues: CASSTDPGLAGVGETQYF. Written as DNA, the CDR3 is TGTGCCAGCAGCACCGACCCTGGACTAGCGGGAGTGGGAGAGACCCAGTACTTC.

The chain employs TRBV10-2 and TRBJ1-5; D is unclear. The CDR3 has 13 residues. V shed 11 bases and J shed 2 bases, with 13 bases lying between them. From germline, CDR1 is WSHSY and CDR2 SAAADI. DNA of the CDR3: TGCGCCTCAGCAGTCGGGGGCAATCAGCCCCAGCATTTT. This gives the protein CASAVGGNQPQHF.

The chain recombines TRBV29-1 with TRBJ2-5; 11 nucleotides agree with TRBD2. V lost 5 bases to trimming and J lost 5 bases; unmatched junction nucleotides: 10. Germline CDR1 and CDR2: SQVTM and ANQGSEA. The CDR3 covers 15 residues. The CDR3 nucleotides read TGCAGCGTTTTGGGGACTAGCGGAAATGGGGAGACCCAGTACTTC. This gives the protein CSVLGTSGNGETQYF. Looking up the rest from reference TRBV29-1 and TRBJ2-5 gives the full variable domain: SAVISQKPSRDICQRGTSLTIQCQVDSQVTMMFWYRQQPGQSLTLIATANQGSEATYESGFVIDKFPISRPNLTFSTLTVSNMSPEDSSIYLCSVLGTSGNGETQYFGPGTRLLVL.

The chain carries TRBV7-8 and TRBJ1-2, with D possibly TRBD1 on 6 matching bases. With 0 bases removed from V and 5 bases from J, the gap between germline ends came to 16 bases. Germline-derived CDR1 and CDR2 are SGHVS and FQNEAQ. This CDR3 comprises 16 residues. CDR3 sequence (DNA): TGTGCCAGCAGCTTAGCCACTAGGACAGTGTCATATGGCTACACCTTC. Its protein product is CASSLATRTVSYGYTF.

Regarding this clone: The junction and the germline gene differ at one end; a read error may be behind it. This rearrangement joins TRBV6-6 to TRBJ1-1; no reliable D call. This CDR3 has 13 amino acids. The germline V gene encodes CDR1 MNHNY and CDR2 SVGAGI (reference sequence). CDR3 sequence (DNA): TGTGCCAGCAGCCTTAGTGAGAACCCTGAAGCTTTCTTT. It is translated as CASSLSENPEAFF.

The chain joins TRBV27 to TRBJ2-1; 7 bases line up with TRBD1. This CDR3 is built from 17 residues. The germline CDR1 and CDR2 sequences are MNHEY and SMNVEV (reference sequence). Trimming took 2 bases from V and 10 from J; bases not matched to a gene: 17. The CDR3 protein is CASSLITDWTDRVEQFF. CDR3 sequence (DNA): TGTGCCAGCAGTTTAATAACAGATTGGACAGACAGGGTCGAGCAGTTCTTC.